This TCR beta chain was observed in a study of neoadjuvant anti-PD-1 for oral cavity cancer. Time point described: after neoadjuvant nivolumab, at surgical resection. Profiling relied on immunoSEQ multiplex PCR, and the TCRdb table lists in-frame clones only, not all of them. Here the sample spans roughly 13,000 clones, around 70% being singletons. Per the germline V gene, CDR1 is MGHDK and CDR2 is SYGVNS. This CDR3 spans 15 amino acids. V shed 3 bases, J shed 1 base, and the junction held 2 bases outside the gene matches. The TCR sequence derives from a person between 40 and 79 years old with oral cavity squamous cell carcinoma. This specimen consisted of PBMCs, obtained after nivolumab (anti-PD-1) treatment. The rearrangement links TRBV25-1 to TRBJ1-1; 10 positions agree with TRBD1. CDR3 DNA sequence: TGTGCCAGCAGTGACGGGGACAGGGGGAACACTGAAGCTTTCTTT. This codes for CASSDGDRGNTEAFF.